These 27 T cell receptor beta chains originate from one sample sequenced in a study of T-cell memory formation after mild COVID-19. MiXCR was run by TCRdb on the 5' RACE reads, yielding one entry per CDR3 protein. The sample lists 50,000 or so distinct CDR3 sequences; over 8.5% were seen once. The source material was PBMCs or a T cell subset sorted from them (not recorded which). The receptors were gathered from an adult woman who had mild COVID-19 (a few samples of this study predate the infection). Cell type and time point are not known.

This rearrangement joins TRBV7-9 to TRBJ1-5; D is perhaps TRBD1 (5 bases). The CDR3 runs 18 residues. Trimming took 6 bases from V and 7 from J, leaving 28 bases between them. Germline lookup yields CDR1 SEHNR and CDR2 FQNEAQ (reference sequence). For the CDR3, the DNA is TGTGCCAGCAGTTATTACGAGGGGACCTCGAGGGGCAGACAGCCCCAGCATTTT. It encodes CASSYYEGTSRGRQPQHF.

This clonotype is classed as medium-sized (0.01 to 0.1%). This chain links TRBV25-1 with TRBJ2-6; D uncertain. Trimming shortened V by 5 bases and J by 0 bases, and 5 bases separated the two germline ends. Germline CDR1 reads MGHDK; CDR2 reads SYGVNS. The CDR3 totals 14 residues. The CDR3 spells CASSTDSGANVLTF. CDR3 coding DNA: TGTGCCAGCAGTACCGACTCTGGGGCCAACGTCCTGACTTTC.

This clonotype occurred many times. The genes are TRBV7-2 and TRBJ2-5; 12 nucleotides line up with TRBD2. V shed 5 bases, J shed 1 base, and the junction held 2 bases outside the gene matches. The V gene's germline CDR1 is SGHTA and CDR2 FQGNSA. The CDR3 is made up of 15 amino acids. CDR3 protein: CASSRLAGVQETQYF. CDR3 in DNA: TGTGCCAGCAGCCGACTAGCGGGGGTCCAAGAGACCCAGTACTTC.

This clonotype was counted ten times or more. This chain connects TRBV20-1 to TRBJ2-2; possibly TRBD1 for D (6 bases). Trimming took off 2 bases at V and 4 bases at J, with 20 bases between the two ends. Germline-derived CDR1 and CDR2 are DFQATT and SNEGSKA (reference sequence). There are 17 residues in the CDR3. CDR3 DNA sequence: TGCAGTGCTAGACGAGCTGGGGGCCAAGGGTCCACCGGGGAGCTGTTTTTT. Encoded protein: CSARRAGGQGSTGELFF.

This clonotype was seen a handful of times. The chain employs TRBV20-1 and TRBJ1-2; weak D call: TRBD1 (5 bases). In germline, CDR1 is DFQATT, CDR2 SNEGSKA (reference sequence). CDR3 length equals 14 residues. V lost 5 bases and J 4 bases, leaving 17 bases between the germline ends. The CDR3, as DNA: TGCAGTGCTTCCAACCGGGACCCCTCCTATGGCTACACCTTC. Its translation is CSASNRDPSYGYTF.

This clonotype has a handful of counts. The chain recombines TRBV5-5 with TRBJ1-1, with D hard to call. The CDR3 is 14 residues long. Germline V gene lookup returns CDR1 SGHKS and CDR2 YYEKEE (reference sequence). Deletions cut 4 bases from V and 0 bases from J, with 10 bases between. The CDR3 DNA reads TGTGCCAGCAGCGCTTCCGGTCTGAACACTGAAGCTTTCTTT. Residues: CASSASGLNTEAFF. Full variable domain (remainder filled in from reference TRBV5-5 and TRBJ1-1): DAGVTQSPTHLIKTRGQQVTLRCSPISGHKSVSWYQQVLGQGPQFIFQYYEKEERGRGNFPDRFSARQFPNYSSELNVNALLLGDSALYLCASSASGLNTEAFFGQGTRLTVV.

This clonotype is judged medium-sized. V and J are TRBV12-3 or TRBV12-4 and TRBJ1-1; weak D call: TRBD1 (6 bases). The CDR3 totals 14 residues. V was clipped by 4 bases and J by 4 bases, with 13 bases between them. The CDR3 bases are TGTGCCAGCAGTTCTACAGGGTGGGGCACTGAAGCTTTCTTT. It encodes CASSSTGWGTEAFF.

This clonotype was seen ten or more times. The chain carries TRBV11-2 and TRBJ2-3; D is tentatively TRBD1 or TRBD2 (7 bases each). Germline V gene lookup returns CDR1 SGHAT and CDR2 FQNNGV. Trimming pared 5 bases from V and 2 bases from J, leaving 20 bases between. The length of the CDR3 is 17 residues. The DNA for the CDR3 is TGTGCCAGCAGCCCAGGGGGGTCGGGGGGCTACACAGATACGCAGTATTTT. Translated, it gives CASSPGGSGGYTDTQYF.

The chain carries TRBV7-2 and TRBJ1-2; 7 bases fit TRBD1. CDR3 size: 14 residues. Germline values: CDR1 SGHTA, CDR2 FQGNSA. V dropped 5 bases and J dropped 7; count of bases not matched to a gene: 10. DNA of the CDR3: TGTGCCAGCAGCCGGCGCGGACAGGATGTTGGCTACACCTTC. It encodes CASSRRGQDVGYTF.

This clonotype has at least ten counts. The rearrangement uses TRBV2 and TRBJ2-7; 7 nucleotides agree with TRBD1. The junction had 7 bases not matched to a gene; V was cut back by 2 bases and J by 3 bases. CDR3 length: 15 residues. The germline CDR1 and CDR2 sequences are SNHLY and FYNNEI. The CDR3 sequence is CASSEYQGVVYEQYF. The CDR3, as DNA: TGTGCCAGCAGTGAATATCAGGGGGTAGTCTACGAGCAGTACTTC. The full variable domain, its missing parts supplied by reference TRBV2 and TRBJ2-7, is EPEVTQTPSHQVTQMGQEVILRCVPISNHLYFYWYRQILGQKVEFLVSFYNNEISEKSEIFDDQFSVERPDGSNFTLKIRSTKLEDSAMYFCASSEYQGVVYEQYFGPGTRLTVT.

This clonotype appeared many times. This sequence joins TRBV2 and TRBJ2-1; 7 nucleotides match TRBD2. Trimming removed 9 bases from V and 5 bases from J; junction bases left unmatched: 4. The V gene's germline CDR1 is SNHLY and CDR2 FYNNEI. The CDR3 sequence is 12 residues long. The chain's CDR3 is CASRAGDNEQFF. In DNA form, the CDR3 reads TGTGCCAGTCGCGCGGGGGACAATGAGCAGTTCTTC.

This clonotype has at least ten counts. The rearrangement joins TRBV7-2 to TRBJ1-1; TRBD1 might be the D (5 bases). Looked up from germline, CDR1 is SGHTA and CDR2 is FQGNSA. The CDR3 has 14 residues. V was pared by 2 bases and J by 4 bases, with 11 bases between. The CDR3 loop is CASSLTAGSTEAFF. The CDR3 coding sequence is TGTGCCAGCAGCTTAACGGCAGGGAGCACTGAAGCTTTCTTT.

This clonotype turned up a few times. The chain carries TRBV29-1 and TRBJ1-1, with a possible D match to TRBD1 (5 bases). Germline CDR1 SQVTM, CDR2 ANQGSEA. V was cut by 7 bases and J by 4 bases, with 13 bases left in between. CDR3 length: 12 amino acids. This chain's CDR3 is CSARSGSTEAFF. The DNA of the CDR3 is TGCAGCGCCCGATCAGGGAGCACTGAAGCTTTCTTT.

This clonotype was found many times. The chain employs TRBV18 and TRBJ2-2; maybe TRBD2 (5 bases). V gave up 3 bases and J gave up 2 bases, with 7 bases separating them. This CDR3 spans 14 amino acids. The germline CDR1 and CDR2 sequences are KGHSH and LQKENI. CDR3 amino acids: CASSPTRNTGELFF. The CDR3 DNA reads as TGTGCCAGCTCACCTACTAGAAACACCGGGGAGCTGTTTTTT.

This clonotype has only a few counts. For the CDR3, the DNA is TGCGCCAGCAGCCAAGAATTTGGCCGTAACACTGAAGCTTTCTTT. This encodes CASSQEFGRNTEAFF. The J gene is TRBJ1-1, the V gene TRBV4-1; no definite D call. Germline V gives CDR1 MGHRA, CDR2 YSYEKL. V was pared by 0 bases and J by 2 bases, with 10 bases between. There are 15 residues in the CDR3.

The rearrangement links TRBV9 to TRBJ1-3; D not resolved. The CDR3 loop spans 18 amino acids. The V gene lost 3 bases and the J gene lost 0 bases, with 19 bases spanning the gap. The germline V gene encodes CDR1 SGDLS and CDR2 YYNGEE. The CDR3 DNA reads as TGTGCCAGCAGCGCTTACGCCTCGCAGGAACCCTCTGGAAACACCATATATTTT. It is translated as CASSAYASQEPSGNTIYF.

This clonotype has a handful of counts. The chain uses TRBV18 and TRBJ1-5, with 8 bases lining up with TRBD1. The germline CDR1 and CDR2 sequences are KGHSH and LQKENI. The CDR3 is 16 residues long. J gave up 2 bases and V 3 bases, and 6 bases lay outside the gene matches. This CDR3 reads CASSPGTGNRNQPQHF. The CDR3 DNA reads TGTGCCAGCTCACCCGGGACAGGCAATCGCAATCAGCCCCAGCATTTT.

This clonotype appeared a few times. The chain has TRBV9 and TRBJ2-3, with 12 bases fitting TRBD1. There are 17 residues in the CDR3. Per the germline V gene, CDR1 is SGDLS and CDR2 is YYNGEE. The ends lost 3 bases at V and 4 bases at J; junction bases unmatched: 9. CDR3 bases: TGTGCCAGCAGCGCCGGATTGGGACAGGGGGCATCAGATACGCAGTATTTT. Encoded protein: CASSAGLGQGASDTQYF.

The chain joins TRBV5-8 to TRBJ1-2; D is unresolved. Deletions cut 1 base from V and 3 bases from J, with 13 bases between. This CDR3 is built from 15 residues. From germline, CDR1 is SGHTS and CDR2 YDEGEE. CDR3 sequence reads: CASSLPLDTYYGYTF. DNA for the CDR3: TGTGCCAGCAGCTTGCCTTTAGACACGTACTATGGCTACACCTTC. The full variable domain, completed using reference TRBV5-8 and TRBJ1-2, is EAGVTQSPTHLIKTRGQQATLRCSPISGHTSVYWYQQALGLGLQFLLWYDEGEERNRGNFPPRFSGRQFPNYSSELNVNALELEDSALYLCASSLPLDTYYGYTFGSGTRLTVV.

This clonotype is medium-sized by share. The chain links TRBV29-1 to TRBJ2-7; tentatively, D is TRBD1 (5 bases). The ends were cut back, 7 bases at V and 7 bases at J, with 17 bases in the middle. The germline V gene has CDR1 SQVTM and CDR2 ANQGSEA. This CDR3 is 12 amino acids long. This CDR3 is CSGGYGLLEQYF. The CDR3 coding sequence is TGCAGCGGGGGCTATGGCCTCTTGGAGCAGTACTTC.

The chain employs TRBV9 and TRBJ2-6; D perhaps matches TRBD1 (6 bases). Looked up from germline, CDR1 is SGDLS and CDR2 is YYNGEE. Trimming took off 4 bases at V and 4 bases at J, with 21 bases between the two ends. CDR3 length: 18 residues. CDR3 DNA: TGTGCCAGCAGCCAACAGGGTCTCTCGACATCGGGGGCCAACGTCCTGACTTTC. Its protein is CASSQQGLSTSGANVLTF.

Many counts were recorded for this clonotype. The J gene is TRBJ1-5, the V gene TRBV10-3; perhaps TRBD1 as D (5 bases). The V gene's germline CDR1 is ENHRY and CDR2 SYGVKD. Trimming removed 8 bases at V and 4 bases at J, with 15 bases between. This CDR3 comprises 14 residues. The CDR3 nucleotides read TGTGCCATCCGGGGCTCGAGACGGAATCAGCCCCAGCATTTT. Translated: CAIRGSRRNQPQHF.

This clonotype turned up a few times. The CDR3 region is CASSGSGTGPYEQYF. DNA of the CDR3: TGTGCCAGCAGCGGCTCCGGGACAGGGCCCTACGAGCAGTACTTC. The V and J genes are TRBV9 and TRBJ2-7, with 9 nucleotides matching TRBD1. CDR1 is SGDLS and CDR2 is YYNGEE in the germline V gene. The V gene end was trimmed by 3 bases and the J gene end by 2 bases; junction bases not matched to a gene: 6. There are 15 residues in the CDR3.

The genes are TRBV2 and TRBJ2-7, with D perhaps matching TRBD1 (5 bases). Germline V gene sequence: CDR1 SNHLY, CDR2 FYNNEI. This CDR3 has 15 amino acids. The germline V and J ends were trimmed by 0 bases and 3 bases, with 12 bases remaining between them. In nucleotides, the CDR3 is TGTGCCAGCAGTGAAGCCCTGGGGCAAATCTACGAGCAGTACTTC. It codes for CASSEALGQIYEQYF.

This clonotype was counted at least ten times. The chain joins TRBV7-2 to TRBJ1-2, with D unresolved. Trimming took 5 bases from V and 8 from J, leaving 12 bases between them. CDR3 length: 12 amino acids. Germline values: CDR1 SGHTA, CDR2 FQGNSA. CDR3: CASSLFIGGYTF. The DNA for the CDR3 is TGTGCCAGCAGCCTGTTTATCGGCGGCTACACCTTC.

This clonotype was counted many times. The rearrangement joins TRBV7-6 to TRBJ2-1; D is unresolved. Germline loops: CDR1 SGHVS, CDR2 FNYEAQ. The CDR3 is 15 amino acids. V was clipped by 2 bases and J by 0 bases, with 8 bases between them. DNA of the CDR3: TGTGCCAGCAGCTTAAGCGTGGACTCCTACAATGAGCAGTTCTTC. Amino acid sequence: CASSLSVDSYNEQFF.

This clonotype was found a few times. V and J are TRBV6-5 and TRBJ2-5; TRBD1 matches 10 bases. CDR3 length: 15 residues. Trimming removed 4 bases from V and 2 bases from J; junction bases left unmatched: 4. Germline V gene lookup returns CDR1 MNHEY and CDR2 SVGAGI. The CDR3 sequence is CASSLTGGPQETQYF. The CDR3 DNA sequence: TGTGCCAGCAGTTTGACAGGGGGCCCACAAGAGACCCAGTACTTC.